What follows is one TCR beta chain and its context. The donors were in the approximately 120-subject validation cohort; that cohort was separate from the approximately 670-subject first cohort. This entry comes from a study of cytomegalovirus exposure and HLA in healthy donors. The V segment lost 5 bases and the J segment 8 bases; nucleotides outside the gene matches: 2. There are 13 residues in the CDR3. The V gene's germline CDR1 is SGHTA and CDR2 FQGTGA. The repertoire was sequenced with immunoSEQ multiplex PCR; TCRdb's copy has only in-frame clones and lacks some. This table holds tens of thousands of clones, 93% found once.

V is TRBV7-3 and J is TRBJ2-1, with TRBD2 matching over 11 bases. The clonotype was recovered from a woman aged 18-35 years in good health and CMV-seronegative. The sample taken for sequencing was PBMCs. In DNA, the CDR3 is TGTGCCAGCAGCCAGGGACTAGCGGATGAGCAGTTCTTC. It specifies CASSQGLADEQFF.